This record looks at one T cell receptor beta chain sequence and its context. The antigen remains undetermined. CDR3 length equals 12 residues. Germline V gene lookup returns CDR1 WNHNN and CDR2 SYGVQD (reference sequence). The data are from a study of monozygotic twins with inflammatory bowel disease. General observations from the study: Evidence failed to back one strong IBD-linked signal or clonotype. IBD patients shared fewer clonotypes with other individuals than healthy twins, especially patients with disease activity signs. Immunosuppressive treatment differences may have increased patient repertoire variability.

Blood (2.5 ml) was collected from every donor individually. TCRdb reprocessed the 5' RACE reads; each CDR3 protein has one entry and no DNA is given. This specimen shows 420,000 or so distinct CDR3 sequences; the ten leading clones hold around 2.3%. The sequence was collected from a human donor with ulcerative colitis or Crohn's disease, or a healthy co-twin of an affected twin (not recorded which). The sequenced sample consisted of blood. V gene TRBV10-1 combines with J gene TRBJ2-2. The CDR3: CASSEGSVGLFF.